The text below deals with one T cell receptor (beta chain). The source of the sample is a study of monozygotic twins with inflammatory bowel disease. CDR1 and CDR2 from the germline V gene are MNHNS and SASEGT. The CDR3 is made up of 15 amino acids. Reprocessing the 5' RACE reads, TCRdb reports a single entry for every CDR3 protein and omits DNA. The sample holds about 380,000 distinct CDR3 sequences. The chain couples TRBV6-1 to TRBJ2-7; the D call of TRBD1 rests on TCRdb alone, since no DNA is present to check it. The origin of this receptor is a human donor with ulcerative colitis or Crohn's disease, or a healthy co-twin of an affected twin (not recorded which). The source material was blood. CDR3 sequence: CASSKVGGSSYEQYF.